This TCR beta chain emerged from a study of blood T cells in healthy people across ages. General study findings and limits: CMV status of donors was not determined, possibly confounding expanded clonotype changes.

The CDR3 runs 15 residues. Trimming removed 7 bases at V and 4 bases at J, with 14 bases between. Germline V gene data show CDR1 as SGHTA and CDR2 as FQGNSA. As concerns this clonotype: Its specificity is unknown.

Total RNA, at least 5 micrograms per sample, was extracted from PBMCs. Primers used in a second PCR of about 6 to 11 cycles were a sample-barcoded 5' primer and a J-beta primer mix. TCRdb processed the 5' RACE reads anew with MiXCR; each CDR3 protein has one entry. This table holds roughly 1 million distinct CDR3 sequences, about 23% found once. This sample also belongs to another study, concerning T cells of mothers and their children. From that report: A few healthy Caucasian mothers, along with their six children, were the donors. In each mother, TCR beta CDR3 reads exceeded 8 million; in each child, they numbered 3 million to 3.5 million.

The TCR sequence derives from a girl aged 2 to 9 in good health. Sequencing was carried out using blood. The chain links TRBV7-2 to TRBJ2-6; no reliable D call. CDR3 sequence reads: CASNLQSTGANVLTF. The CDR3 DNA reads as TGTGCCAGCAATCTTCAGTCGACGGGGGCCAACGTCCTGACTTTC.